This record concerns one T cell receptor (beta chain) sequence. Germline-derived CDR1 and CDR2 are MDHEN and SYDVKM. V shed 4 bases and J shed 1 base, with 9 bases lying between them. This CDR3 is 14 amino acids long. Source study methods: Estimates of nucleated cell counts were drawn from the amplification of reference gene primers. Sequencing was performed with immunoSEQ multiplex PCR; in TCRdb, only in-frame clones are kept and a portion is missing. From that table come the V and J calls and clone size; the DNA was used to work out D and trimming. The sample lists about 190,000 clones, approximately 84% occurring once. Clinical history reported by participants formed the basis on which cohorts were assigned. This sample was taken from a study of blood T cell repertoires in COVID-19. The wider study: Sample material is recorded as cDNA or gDNA derived from T cells, B-cell-depleted T cells, or PBMCs.

Sequencing input: PBMCs or T cells enriched from blood (not recorded which). The chain uses TRBV28 and TRBJ2-3, with D possibly being TRBD2 (6 bases). This receptor was obtained from a woman in her 30s who had recovered from COVID-19. DNA for the CDR3: TGTGCCAGCAGTTCCCCTAGCGGCACAGATACGCAGTATTTT. It translates to CASSSPSGTDTQYF.